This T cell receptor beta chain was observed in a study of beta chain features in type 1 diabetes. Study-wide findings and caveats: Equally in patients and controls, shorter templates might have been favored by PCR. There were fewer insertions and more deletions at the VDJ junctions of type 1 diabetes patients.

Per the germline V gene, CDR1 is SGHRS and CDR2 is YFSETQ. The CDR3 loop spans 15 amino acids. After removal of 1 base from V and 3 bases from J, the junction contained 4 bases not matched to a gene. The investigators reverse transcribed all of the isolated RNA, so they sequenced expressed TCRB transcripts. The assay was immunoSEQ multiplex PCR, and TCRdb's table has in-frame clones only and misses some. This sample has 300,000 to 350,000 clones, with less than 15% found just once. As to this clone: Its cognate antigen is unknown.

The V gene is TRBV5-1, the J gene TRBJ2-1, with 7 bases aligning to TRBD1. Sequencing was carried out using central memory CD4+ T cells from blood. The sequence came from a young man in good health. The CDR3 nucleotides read TGCGCCAGCAGCTTGTTTGACAGGGACTACAATGAGCAGTTCTTC. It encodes CASSLFDRDYNEQFF.